These 29 T cell receptor beta chains came from one sample sequenced in a study of cytomegalovirus exposure and HLA in healthy donors. Researchers ran the PCR with 60 Vbeta and 13 Jbeta primers. Clones were read by immunoSEQ multiplex PCR, and TCRdb kept only the in-frame ones, dropping some. The table has over 150,000 clones, around 80% seen once. Sequences were obtained from PBMCs. These receptors all come from a woman aged 40 to 49 in good health and CMV-seropositive.

In its sample, this clone was seen once. This sequence joins TRBV6-1 and TRBJ2-2; D is unresolved. V was pared by 3 bases and J by 7 bases, with 9 bases between. CDR3 length: 13 residues. Looked up from germline, CDR1 is MNHNS and CDR2 is SASEGT. CDR3 amino acids: CASSDIPGGELFF. The CDR3 DNA is TGTGCCAGCAGTGACATCCCAGGCGGGGAGCTGTTTTTT.

This chain connects TRBV19 to TRBJ1-3; unclear D gene. CDR1 and CDR2 (germline): LNHDA, SQIVND (reference sequence). This CDR3 is built from 14 residues. The V gene lost 1 base and the J gene lost 4 bases, with 8 bases spanning the gap. Written as DNA, the CDR3 is TGTGCCAGTAGTATAGCGTTATCCGGAAACACCATATATTTT. Its translation: CASSIALSGNTIYF. Variable domain in full (rest from reference TRBV19 and TRBJ1-3): DGGITQSPKYLFRKEGQNVTLSCEQNLNHDAMYWYRQDPGQGLRLIYYSQIVNDFQKGDIAEGYSVSREKKESFPLTVTSAQKNPTAFYLCASSIALSGNTIYFGEGSWLTVV.

V usage is TRBV6-1 and J usage is TRBJ1-5; tentative D call: TRBD1 (5 bases). The CDR3 spans 14 residues. Deletions cut 5 bases from V and 3 bases from J, with 11 bases between. Germline CDR1 MNHNS, CDR2 SASEGT. This CDR3 is CASSKDSPNQPQHF. CDR3 sequence (DNA): TGTGCCAGCAGTAAAGACAGTCCCAATCAGCCCCAGCATTTT.

The gene calls are TRBV19 and TRBJ2-2, with 7 bases lining up with TRBD2. CDR1 is LNHDA and CDR2 is SQIVND in the germline V gene (reference sequence). V gave up 5 bases and J gave up 8 bases; unmatched junction bases: 11. The length of the CDR3 is 15 residues. CDR3 DNA: TGTGCCAGTAGTGGCCTCGCGGGAGTTCCAGGGGAGCTGTTTTTT. Translation: CASSGLAGVPGELFF.

The rearrangement links TRBV2 to TRBJ2-7; D is ambiguous. Germline loops: CDR1 SNHLY, CDR2 FYNNEI. The V gene lost 6 bases and the J gene lost 1 base, with 16 bases spanning the gap. The CDR3 runs 15 residues. CDR3 loop: CASSSPGARSYEQYF. CDR3 bases: TGTGCCAGCAGCAGCCCAGGCGCGCGATCCTACGAGCAGTACTTC.

The chain joins TRBV5-1 to TRBJ1-1; 11 bases fit TRBD1. V was pared by 4 bases and J by 7 bases, with 6 bases of the junction left unmatched. The CDR3 totals 14 residues. CDR1 and CDR2 from the germline V gene are SGHRS and YFSETQ. CDR3 nucleotide sequence: TGCGCCAGCAGCGAGGACAGGGGGCTGGGTGAAGCTTTCTTT. Translation gives CASSEDRGLGEAFF.

The chain joins TRBV18 to TRBJ2-3, with 14 nucleotides matching TRBD2. This CDR3 is 17 amino acids long. Unmatched junction bases numbered 5, after V lost 0 bases and J lost 6 bases. The germline V gene encodes CDR1 KGHSH and CDR2 LQKENI. The CDR3 DNA reads as TGTGCCAGCTCACCACCGGGACTAGCGGGAGCTGGGGATACGCAGTATTTT. This encodes CASSPPGLAGAGDTQYF.

CDR3 sequence (DNA): TGTGCCAGCAGCTCGGGGGGTGGGAATGGAGAGACCCAGTACTTC. This codes for CASSSGGGNGETQYF. This rearrangement joins TRBV7-7 to TRBJ2-5, with 7 nucleotides matching TRBD2. Germline CDR1 is SSHAT and CDR2 is FNYEAQ (reference sequence). J was trimmed by 4 bases and V by 4 bases; bases with no gene match: 9. The CDR3 has 15 residues.

J is TRBJ2-3 and V is TRBV2, with 8 bases fitting TRBD2. The germline V gene encodes CDR1 SNHLY and CDR2 FYNNEI. This CDR3 is built from 15 residues. V trimming: 4 bases; J trimming: 4 bases; junction bases outside the gene matches: 7. CDR3 amino acids: CASSVDGRVADTQYF. The CDR3, as DNA: TGTGCCAGCAGTGTAGACGGGAGGGTTGCAGATACGCAGTATTTT. Full variable domain (outside the CDR3, taken from reference TRBV2 and TRBJ2-3): EPEVTQTPSHQVTQMGQEVILRCVPISNHLYFYWYRQILGQKVEFLVSFYNNEISEKSEIFDDQFSVERPDGSNFTLKIRSTKLEDSAMYFCASSVDGRVADTQYFGPGTRLTVL.

The chain carries TRBV30 and TRBJ1-5, with D maybe TRBD1 (6 bases). The CDR3 runs 15 residues. Trimming left V 3 bases short and J 5 bases short, with 17 bases between. Looked up from germline, CDR1 is GTSNPN and CDR2 is SVGIG (reference sequence). The CDR3: CAWRLPGQRHQPQHF. Written as DNA, the CDR3 is TGTGCCTGGAGACTCCCGGGACAAAGACATCAGCCCCAGCATTTT.

The chain is built from TRBV6-4 and TRBJ2-5, with 9 bases fitting TRBD2. This CDR3 contains 13 residues. CDR1 is MRHNA, CDR2 SNTAGT, per germline. V dropped 2 bases and J dropped 10; count of bases not matched to a gene: 5. The CDR3 region is CASSDGLAGNQYF. The DNA for the CDR3 is TGTGCCAGCAGTGACGGGCTAGCGGGAAACCAGTACTTC.

This chain joins TRBV9 and TRBJ2-3, with D maybe TRBD2 (6 bases). V was clipped by 0 bases and J by 1 base, with 12 bases between them. Germline CDR1 is SGDLS and CDR2 is YYNGEE. There are 16 residues in the CDR3. CDR3 sequence (DNA): TGTGCCAGCAGCGTAGCATCTAGCGCCGGCACAGATACGCAGTATTTT. Translation: CASSVASSAGTDTQYF.

The chain recombines TRBV11-2 with TRBJ2-1; D may be TRBD1 (6 bases). Germline loops: CDR1 SGHAT, CDR2 FQNNGV. V was pared by 4 bases and J by 12 bases, with 19 bases between. The length of the CDR3 is 14 residues. The chain's CDR3 is CASSSTHRVSGQFF. As DNA, the CDR3 is TGTGCCAGCAGCTCAACGCACAGGGTTTCGGGGCAGTTCTTC.

For this clone: A junction boundary mismatches the germline segment, possibly from a read error. This chain links TRBV10-3 with TRBJ2-7, with 15 bases fitting TRBD2. This CDR3 comprises 16 residues. Germline V gene lookup returns CDR1 ENHRY and CDR2 SYGVKD. The CDR3 region has the DNA TGTGCCACCAGTGACCCGGGACTAGCGGGAGGAGACGAGCAGTACTTC. It codes for CATSDPGLAGGDEQYF.

This clone came up a few times. The rearrangement joins TRBV25-1 to TRBJ2-7; D is perhaps TRBD1 (5 bases). Germline V gene sequence: CDR1 MGHDK, CDR2 SYGVNS. V lost 3 bases and J lost 4, with 10 bases in between. The CDR3 has 13 amino acids. The DNA for the CDR3 is TGTGCCAGCAGTGAGGGGCCTAGATACGAGCAGTACTTC. This sequence encodes CASSEGPRYEQYF.

This clone occurred once. The chain combines TRBV18 with TRBJ1-1, with TRBD1 matching over 10 bases. V trimming: 4 bases; J trimming: 7 bases; junction bases outside the gene matches: 6. The CDR3 extends over 14 amino acids. Germline V lookup: CDR1 KGHSH, CDR2 LQKENI. CDR3 residues: CASSLDRGYSEAFF. The CDR3 DNA is TGTGCCAGCTCACTGGACAGGGGGTATAGTGAAGCTTTCTTT.

The chain links TRBV25-1 to TRBJ1-5; the D gene is possibly TRBD1 (5 bases). CDR1 is MGHDK, CDR2 SYGVNS, per germline. The CDR3 runs 14 residues. The V gene lost 4 bases and the J gene lost 3 bases, with 10 bases spanning the gap. This CDR3 reads CASSGEGSNQPQHF. Here the CDR3 DNA reads TGTGCCAGCAGTGGGGAGGGGTCCAATCAGCCCCAGCATTTT.

The chain carries TRBV28 and TRBJ2-6; D gene unclear. The CDR3 extends over 16 amino acids. V shed 3 bases and J shed 2 bases, with 11 bases lying between them. CDR1 MDHEN and CDR2 SYDVKM come from the germline V gene. The CDR3 reads CASSFGTIAGANVLTF. The CDR3 nucleotides are TGTGCCAGCAGTTTCGGCACTATCGCTGGGGCCAACGTCCTGACTTTC.

The chain recombines TRBV7-2 with TRBJ2-3; tentatively, D is TRBD2 (6 bases). V was pared by 1 base and J by 1 base, with 9 bases between. The CDR3 has 15 residues. Germline-derived CDR1 and CDR2 are SGHTA and FQGNSA. The CDR3 DNA reads as TGTGCCAGCAGCTTAGGGGGGACTGGCACAGATACGCAGTATTTT. Its translation: CASSLGGTGTDTQYF.

This chain links TRBV6-5 with TRBJ2-2, with D possibly TRBD1 on 6 matching bases. Between the trimmed V and J ends, which lost 6 bases and 1 base, there was a span of 9 bases. CDR1 is MNHEY and CDR2 is SVGAGI in the germline V gene. The CDR3 sequence is 14 residues long. CDR3 protein: CASSSRGNTGELFF. The CDR3 nucleotides are TGTGCCAGCAGCTCCAGGGGGAACACCGGGGAGCTGTTTTTT.

The V and J genes are TRBV5-4 and TRBJ2-7, with 13 bases identical to TRBD2. CDR3 length: 16 residues. Unmatched junction bases numbered 8, after V lost 4 bases and J lost 4 bases. The V gene's germline CDR1 is SGHNT and CDR2 YYREEE (reference sequence). Written as DNA, the CDR3 is TGTGCCAGCAGCCGCTCCGGGACTAGCGGGACTTACGAGCAGTACTTC. It is translated as CASSRSGTSGTYEQYF.

The chain has TRBV5-1 and TRBJ2-3, with 10 bases identical to TRBD1. Unmatched junction bases numbered 7, after V lost 0 bases and J lost 3 bases. Per the germline V gene, CDR1 is SGHRS and CDR2 is YFSETQ. CDR3 length: 17 amino acids. CDR3 sequence (DNA): TGCGCCAGCAGCTTGGCCCGGAAGGGACAGGGGACAGATACGCAGTATTTT. This sequence encodes CASSLARKGQGTDTQYF.

The chain uses TRBV5-4 and TRBJ1-4, with 7 bases fitting TRBD1. Unmatched junction bases numbered 15, after V lost 4 bases and J lost 3 bases. Germline CDR1 reads SGHNT; CDR2 reads YYREEE (reference sequence). The CDR3 has 18 amino acids. The DNA of the CDR3 is TGTGCCAGCAGCCCGGGTAGGACAGGCCGTGGGGCTAATGAAAAACTGTTTTTT. Amino acid sequence: CASSPGRTGRGANEKLFF.

V usage is TRBV19 and J usage is TRBJ2-3; D uncertain. V shed 0 bases and J shed 3 bases, with 13 bases lying between them. The length of the CDR3 is 16 residues. Looked up from germline, CDR1 is LNHDA and CDR2 is SQIVND (reference sequence). CDR3 DNA: TGTGCCAGTAGTATAGAGAACGGGTGGATGACAGATACGCAGTATTTT. As protein: CASSIENGWMTDTQYF.

On this clone itself: A much more abundant neighbour one base away suggests this may be a read error. The V gene is TRBV7-6, the J gene TRBJ2-1; 10 bases are shared with TRBD2. The germline V gene has CDR1 SGHVS and CDR2 FNYEAQ. The CDR3 covers 16 residues. Trimming removed 1 base from V and 6 bases from J; junction bases left unmatched: 6. Written as DNA, the CDR3 is TGTGCCAGCAGCTTAGGGCCTAGCGGGAGTGGCAATGAGCAGTTCTTC. Protein product: CASSLGPSGSGNEQFF.

This clone appeared a single time. The V gene is TRBV27, the J gene TRBJ2-7; possibly TRBD2 for D (6 bases). Germline CDR1 and CDR2: MNHEY and SMNVEV (reference sequence). CDR3 length: 13 residues. The V end was cut by 6 bases, the J end by 3 bases, with 12 bases between. CDR3 DNA: TGTGCCAGCAGCCGAATGGGGGGCTACGAGCAGTACTTC. This encodes CASSRMGGYEQYF.

Comments on this clone: Other DNA sequences of this sample code for an identical CDR3. The genes are TRBV5-1 and TRBJ1-2; TRBD1 matches 7 bases. Germline V gene sequence: CDR1 SGHRS, CDR2 YFSETQ. Unmatched junction bases numbered 3, after V lost 0 bases and J lost 4 bases. This CDR3 is 14 amino acids long. CDR3 nucleotides: TGCGCCAGCAGCTTGGAGGGGGCTGGCTATGGCTACACCTTC. This gives the protein CASSLEGAGYGYTF.

The chain joins TRBV14 to TRBJ2-3; 8 bases are shared with TRBD2. Germline V gene lookup returns CDR1 SGHDN and CDR2 FVKESK. The CDR3 length is 17 residues. Unmatched junction bases numbered 14, after V lost 1 base and J lost 8 bases. The CDR3 protein is CASSQAPAGRARVTQYF. As DNA, the CDR3 is TGTGCCAGCAGCCAAGCCCCGGCCGGGAGGGCGAGGGTTACGCAGTATTTT.

V is TRBV2 and J is TRBJ1-2; D is unresolved. Germline V gene lookup returns CDR1 SNHLY and CDR2 FYNNEI. CDR3 length: 11 residues. The V and J ends lost 11 bases and 3 bases respectively, with 10 bases between them. The CDR3, as DNA: TGTGCCTACCAGTTGGACTATGGCTACACCTTC. Its protein product is CAYQLDYGYTF.